The next 9 T cell receptor beta chains were all read from a single sample in a study of regulatory T cells in long-lasting Graves disease. Regarding time point: persistent/refractory GD, antithyroid drugs over 5 years with positive TRAb. Isolated PBMC RNA provided the starting material for the TCR library. Libraries of TCR beta came from iRepertoire HTBI primers plus Arm-PCR of CDR3 regions. TCRdb re-called the multiplex PCR reads with MiXCR, one entry per CDR3 protein. The sample has about 300,000 distinct CDR3 sequences; roughly a fifth are singletons. The source was peripheral blood mononuclear cells (PBMCs), collected when the disease was refractory, from a patient treated with antithyroid drugs. The source is a female donor with Graves disease.

This rearrangement joins TRBV9 to TRBJ1-4, with D maybe TRBD1 (5 bases). The CDR3 runs 15 residues. CDR1 SGDLS and CDR2 YYNGEE come from the germline V gene. The V end lost 0 bases, the J end lost 14 bases, and 20 bases lay between the germline ends. In DNA form, the CDR3 reads TGTGCCAGCAGCGTAGAGGGCACTTGGGGGGGTGCTCTGTTTTTT. Translation: CASSVEGTWGGALFF.

V and J are TRBV5-6 and TRBJ1-5; 8 bases are shared with TRBD1. The CDR3 is made up of 15 amino acids. The J segment lost 2 bases and the V segment lost 5 bases, leaving 6 bases of the junction unmatched. Germline V gene sequence: CDR1 SGHDT, CDR2 YYEEEE. In nucleotides, the CDR3 is TGTGCCAGCAGAGAAGGGACAGGACGCAATCAGCCCCAGCATTTT. Translating it yields CASREGTGRNQPQHF.

There are many counts of this clonotype. Mismatch with germline at one junction end may stem from a read error. The CDR3 DNA follows: TGTGCCAGCAGCCTAGCGCGGGAGACCCAGTACTTC. Amino acids: CASSLARETQYF. The rearrangement links TRBV7-2 to TRBJ2-5; TRBD2 is a possible D gene (6 bases). Germline V CDR1 and CDR2: SGHTA, FQGNSA. CDR3 length: 12 residues. Complete variable domain (other parts from reference TRBV7-2 and TRBJ2-5): GAGVSQSPSNKVTEKGKDVELRCDPISGHTALYWYRQSLGQGLEFLIYFQGNSAPDKSGLPSDRFSAERTGGSVSTLTIQRTQQEDSAVYLCASSLARETQYFGPGTRLLVL.

This clonotype has at least ten counts. The chain employs TRBV20-1 and TRBJ1-4; D perhaps matches TRBD1 (6 bases). This CDR3 has 16 residues. V was trimmed by 0 bases and J by 4 bases, leaving 15 bases between them. Germline V CDR1 and CDR2: DFQATT, SNEGSKA (reference sequence). Here the CDR3 reads CSARDRTVLLNEKLFF. The CDR3 DNA follows: TGCAGTGCTAGAGACCGGACAGTGCTACTTAATGAAAAACTGTTTTTT.

This clonotype was counted a few times. V gene TRBV12-3 or TRBV12-4 combines with J gene TRBJ2-2; the D is unclear. Trimming took off 2 bases at V and 4 bases at J, with 5 bases between the two ends. The CDR3 is 13 amino acids. As DNA, the CDR3 is TGTGCCAGCAGTTTAACTATCACCGGGGAGCTGTTTTTT. Translated: CASSLTITGELFF.

This clonotype was observed a few times. This rearrangement joins TRBV29-1 to TRBJ1-2; TRBD1 is a possible D gene (6 bases). The ends were cut back, 0 bases at V and 5 bases at J, with 13 bases in the middle. CDR1 is SQVTM and CDR2 is ANQGSEA in the germline V gene. This CDR3 spans 14 amino acids. CDR3: CSVEDRGAQYGYTF. The CDR3 bases are TGCAGCGTTGAAGATCGGGGGGCGCAATATGGCTACACCTTC.

The chain has TRBV7-2 and TRBJ2-2; the match to TRBD2 covers 13 bases. The CDR3 loop spans 17 amino acids. V lost 1 base to trimming and J lost 4 bases; unmatched junction nucleotides: 3. CDR1 and CDR2 (germline): SGHTA, FQGNSA. CDR3 loop: CASSLVRLAGGTGELFF. Here the CDR3 DNA reads TGTGCCAGCAGCTTAGTACGACTAGCGGGAGGCACCGGGGAGCTGTTTTTT.

This clonotype was detected a few times. The rearrangement links TRBV4-2 to TRBJ2-7, with D uncertain. The CDR3 totals 13 residues. Germline V gene data show CDR1 as LGHNA and CDR2 as YNFKEQ. Trimming left V 0 bases short and J 3 bases short, with 6 bases between. The CDR3 sequence is CASSQDGFYEQYF. CDR3 coding DNA: TGTGCCAGCAGCCAAGATGGGTTCTACGAGCAGTACTTC.

The CDR3 spells CASSPRTGLGNIQYF. The DNA of the CDR3 is TGTGCCAGCAGCCCACGGACAGGTTTGGGAAACATTCAGTACTTC. The chain links TRBV7-2 to TRBJ2-4; 7 bases align to TRBD1. The germline CDR1 and CDR2 sequences are SGHTA and FQGNSA. Unmatched junction bases numbered 10, after V lost 5 bases and J lost 6 bases. There are 15 residues in the CDR3.